The clone carrying this T cell receptor beta chain was detected ten times or more. What it binds is not known. Time point of the sample: pre-sensitization, week 0. Documented treatment: therapeutic diphenylcyclopropenone sensitization with weekly scalp DPC. Participating donors were patients with alopecia, aged 18 to 70 years, considered appropriate candidates for DPC. This sample was taken from a study of human T cells and chemical hapten exposure. Overall study findings and caveats: The number of TCRs over 1 in 1000 frequency stayed unchanged after DPC.

Original analysis: A typical sample had 95,638 TCRs, with about 23,224 to 750,000 overall. A single record per CDR3 protein comes from TCRdb applying MiXCR to the RACE reads. None of the V and J calls come from the authors' own analysis; TCRdb made them. In the table there are fewer than 350,000 distinct CDR3 sequences, roughly 8% of which are singletons. Germline CDR1 is MNHEY and CDR2 is SVGEGT. The V and J ends lost 2 bases and 3 bases respectively, with 8 bases between them. The length of the CDR3 is 15 residues. This clonotype was obtained from a man between 18 and 35 years old with alopecia areata. Some clones in this sample may be carry-over from other donors' samples. The V gene is TRBV6-2 or TRBV6-3, the J gene TRBJ1-6; D uncertain. The sample consisted of whole blood, taken in connection with sensitization to the hapten diphenylcyclopropenone (DPC). CDR3 residues: CASSYGGGYNSPLHF. CDR3 sequence (DNA): TGTGCCAGCAGTTACGGCGGCGGCTATAATTCACCCCTCCACTTT.